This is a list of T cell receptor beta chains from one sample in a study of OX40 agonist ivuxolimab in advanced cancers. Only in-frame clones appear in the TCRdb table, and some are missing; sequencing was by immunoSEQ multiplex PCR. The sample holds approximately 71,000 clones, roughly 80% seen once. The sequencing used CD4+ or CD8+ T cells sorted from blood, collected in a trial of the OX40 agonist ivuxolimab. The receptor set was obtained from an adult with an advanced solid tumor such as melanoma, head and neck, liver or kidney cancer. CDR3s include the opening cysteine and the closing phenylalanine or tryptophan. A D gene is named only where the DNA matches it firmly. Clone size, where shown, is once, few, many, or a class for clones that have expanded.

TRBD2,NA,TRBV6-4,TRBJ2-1,TGTGCCAGCAGTGAAGGGCGGGGGGGGACGAATGATGAGCAGTTCTTC,CASSEGRGGTNDEQFF
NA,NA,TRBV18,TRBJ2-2,TGTGCCAGCTCACCACCCGGGGAGCTGTTTTTT,CASSPPGELFF
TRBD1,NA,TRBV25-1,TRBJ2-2,TGTGCCAGCAGTTGGGACAGGGCGGGCGGGGAGCTGTTTTTT,CASSWDRAGGELFF
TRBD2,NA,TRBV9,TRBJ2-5,TGTGCCAGCAGCGTAGGGGGTAGCGGGAGGGGAGAGACCCAGTACTTC,CASSVGGSGRGETQYF
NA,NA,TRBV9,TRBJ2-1,TGTGCCAGCAGCGGGGGGTGGGCGGTTTACAATGAGCAGTTCTTC,CASSGGWAVYNEQFF
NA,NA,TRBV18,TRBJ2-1,TGTGCCAGCTCACCAGAGAATTGGGACATGAACAATGAGCAGTTCTTC,CASSPENWDMNNEQFF
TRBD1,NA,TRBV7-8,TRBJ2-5,TGTGCCAGCAGCTCCCGGACAGGACTCCAAGAGACCCAGTACTTC,CASSSRTGLQETQYF
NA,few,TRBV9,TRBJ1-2,TGTGCCAGCAGCGCCGTCGATGGCGGCTACACCTTC,CASSAVDGGYTF
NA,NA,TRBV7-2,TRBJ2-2,TGTGCCAGCAGCCCCGGACTATTTAGGGCCGGGGAGCTGTTTTTT,CASSPGLFRAGELFF
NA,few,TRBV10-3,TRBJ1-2,TGTGCCATCAGTGAGTCGAAGGGCTACACCTTC,CAISESKGYTF
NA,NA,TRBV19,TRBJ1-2,TGTGCCAGTAGTCCCGGGAAGCGGCGTGGCTACACCTTC,CASSPGKRRGYTF
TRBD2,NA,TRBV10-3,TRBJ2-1,TGTGCCATCAGTGAGTCCTTCGGACTAGCGGGAGACAATGAGCAGTTCTTC,CAISESFGLAGDNEQFF
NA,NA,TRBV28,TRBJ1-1,TGTGCCAGCTCGGGGGGAATGAACACTGAAGCTTTCTTT,CASSGGMNTEAFF
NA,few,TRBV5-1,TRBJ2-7,TGCGCCAGCAGCGCACAACAGGGTCTGGGCTCCTACGAGCAGTACTTC,CASSAQQGLGSYEQYF
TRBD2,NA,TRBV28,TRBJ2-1,TGTGCCAGCAGTTACCGGGGCCGGGGGGGGGAGGAGCAGTTCTTC,CASSYRGRGGEEQFF
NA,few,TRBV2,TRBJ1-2,TGTGCCAGCAGTCCAGGCAACTATGGCTACACCTTC,CASSPGNYGYTF
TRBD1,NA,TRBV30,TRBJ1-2,TGTGCCTGGAGTGTAGACAGGGAGAATGGCTACACCTTC,CAWSVDRENGYTF
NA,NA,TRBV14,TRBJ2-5,TGTGCCAGCAGTGACCACCACCAACTAGTGTACCAAGAGACCCAGTACTTC,CASSDHHQLVYQETQYF
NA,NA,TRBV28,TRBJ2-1,TGTGCCACTGAGGACCGCTCCTACAATGAGCAGTTCTTC,CATEDRSYNEQFF
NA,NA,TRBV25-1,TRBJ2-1,TGTGCCAGCAGACGCGGCTACAATGAGCAGTTCTTC,CASRRGYNEQFF
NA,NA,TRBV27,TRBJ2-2,TGTGCCAGCACCGGAGGGGGGGGGCGATGGACCGGGGAGCTGTTTTTT,CASTGGGGRWTGELFF
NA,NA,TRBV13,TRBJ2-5,TGTGCCAGCAGCTCTGGGGAGACCCAGTACTTC,CASSSGETQYF
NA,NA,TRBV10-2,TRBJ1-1,TGCGCCAGCAGCGATGGGGGCACTGAAGCTTTCTTT,CASSDGGTEAFF
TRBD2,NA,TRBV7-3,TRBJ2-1,TGTGCCAGCAGCTTAGTACTAGCGGGGCTCAATGAGCAGTTCTTC,CASSLVLAGLNEQFF
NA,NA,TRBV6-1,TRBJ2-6,TGTGCCAGCAGACAGGTTCCTGGGGCCAACGTCCTGACTTTC,CASRQVPGANVLTF
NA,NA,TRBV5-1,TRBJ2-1,TGCGCCAGCAGCTTGGGAGGACAGACCTACAATGAGCAGTTCTTC,CASSLGGQTYNEQFF
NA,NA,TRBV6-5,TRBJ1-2,TGTGCCAGCAGTTACACAGGGCCGGACTATGGCTACACCTTC,CASSYTGPDYGYTF
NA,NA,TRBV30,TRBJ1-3,TGTGCCTGGGCCAGAGTCTCTGGAAACACCATATATTTT,CAWARVSGNTIYF
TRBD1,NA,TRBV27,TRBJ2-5,TGTGCCAGCAGTTTATCGAAGGGGGCCAAGACCCAGTACTTC,CASSLSKGAKTQYF
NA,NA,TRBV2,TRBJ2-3,TGTGCCAGCAATAGCCCGACAGCTCACCTCACAGATACGCAGTATTTT,CASNSPTAHLTDTQYF
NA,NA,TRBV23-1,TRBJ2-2,TGCGCCAGCAGTCAATCGGGGAGGCTAGACACCGGGGAGCTGTTTTTT,CASSQSGRLDTGELFF
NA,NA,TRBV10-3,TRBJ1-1,TGTGCCATCGCGGTGGAGGTGAACACTGAAGCTTTCTTT,CAIAVEVNTEAFF
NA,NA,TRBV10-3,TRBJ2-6,TGTGCCATCAGTGACCCCGGGCCGGTGGCTGGGGCCAACGTCCTGACTTTC,CAISDPGPVAGANVLTF
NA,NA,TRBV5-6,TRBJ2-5,TGTGCCAGCAGCTCCGTCCAGGGTATGAAGACCCAGTACTTC,CASSSVQGMKTQYF